A selection of T cell receptor beta chains follows, all from one sample in a study of T-cell reconstitution after alpha-beta-depleted transplantation in children. TCRdb analysed the PCR reads with MiXCR anew, one entry per CDR3 protein. The sample contains fewer than 250,000 distinct CDR3 sequences, about 15% of which appear only once. Sample: PBMCs, mostly from graft donor cells, taken 360 days after TCRalphabeta/CD19-depleted stem cell transplant. These receptors originate from a male patient aged 2 to 9 who had a stem cell transplant for acute lymphoblastic leukemia, so the T cells may come from the graft donor. CDR3s include the opening cysteine and the closing phenylalanine or tryptophan. D genes are given only for firm matches. Size tells how often a clone was seen (once, few, many) or the class of an expanded clone, and some rows leave it out.

v_gene	j_gene	d_gene	abundance	CDR3aa	CDR3nt
TRBV7-2	TRBJ2-1	TRBD1	.	CASSLAGQGGHFYNEQFF	TGTGCCAGCAGCTTAGCGGGACAGGGGGGGCACTTCTACAATGAGCAGTTCTTC
TRBV28	TRBJ1-2	.	few	CASSFNHNGYTF	TGTGCCAGCAGTTTTAACCACAATGGCTACACCTTC
TRBV7-3	TRBJ2-3	TRBD2	few	CASSPSGTSSNTQYF	TGTGCCAGCAGCCCATCCGGGACTAGCAGCAATACGCAGTATTTT
TRBV9	TRBJ2-5	TRBD2	.	CASSVGTSGVQETQYF	TGTGCCAGCAGCGTAGGAACTAGCGGAGTCCAAGAGACCCAGTACTTC
TRBV3-1	TRBJ2-1	TRBD2	.	CASSPTGGGAGEQFF	TGTGCCAGCAGCCCGACTGGCGGGGGGGCCGGGGAGCAGTTCTTC
TRBV12-3/TRBV12-4	TRBJ2-7	.	many	CATRGSSYEQYF	TGTGCCACCAGGGGATCCTCCTACGAGCAGTACTTC
TRBV5-1	TRBJ2-7	TRBD1	few	CASSWDRGGYEQYF	TGCGCCAGCAGCTGGGACAGGGGAGGCTACGAGCAGTACTTC
TRBV20-1	TRBJ2-1	TRBD1	.	CSARDPGQAGYNEQFF	TGCAGTGCTAGAGACCCCGGACAGGCAGGTTACAATGAGCAGTTCTTC
TRBV20-1	TRBJ2-5	.	few	CSASVPGMKTQYF	TGCAGTGCTTCCGTACCAGGGATGAAGACCCAGTACTTC
TRBV27	TRBJ2-7	TRBD2	.	CASSSPASGGYGEQYF	TGTGCCAGCAGTTCCCCAGCTAGCGGGGGATATGGCGAGCAGTACTTC
TRBV29-1	TRBJ2-1	.	few	CSVELPYNEQFF	TGCAGCGTTGAACTTCCCTACAATGAGCAGTTCTTC
TRBV12-3/TRBV12-4	TRBJ2-2	.	once	CASSSRDFYTGELFF	TGTGCCAGCAGTTCACGGGACTTTTACACCGGGGAGCTGTTTTTT
TRBV2	TRBJ2-7	.	.	CASRGDFLSYEQYF	TGTGCCAGCAGAGGGGACTTTCTCTCCTACGAGCAGTACTTC
TRBV3-1	TRBJ2-5	TRBD1	once	CASSQETGLEETQYF	TGTGCCAGCAGCCAAGAGACAGGGTTAGAGGAGACCCAGTACTTC
TRBV5-1	TRBJ1-1	TRBD1	few	CASSMDRLANTEAFF	TGCGCCAGCAGCATGGACAGGCTCGCGAACACTGAAGCTTTCTTT
TRBV6-5	TRBJ1-1	.	few	CASSYLGEGTEAFF	TGTGCCAGCAGTTACTTGGGGGAGGGCACTGAAGCTTTCTTT
TRBV5-4	TRBJ2-3	.	.	CASSTVSGDTQYF	TGTGCCAGCTCAACGGTTTCTGGGGATACGCAGTATTTT
TRBV6-1	TRBJ2-3	TRBD2	.	CASSDLAGPSTDTQYF	TGTGCCAGCAGTGACCTAGCGGGCCCCAGCACAGATACGCAGTATTTT
TRBV10-3	TRBJ1-4	.	few	CAINQGSGEKLFF	TGTGCCATCAATCAGGGTAGTGGCGAAAAACTGTTTTTT
TRBV5-1	TRBJ1-2	.	few	CASSFAGDPDGYTF	TGCGCCAGCAGCTTCGCAGGGGATCCAGACGGCTACACCTTC
TRBV10-1	TRBJ2-2	TRBD1	.	CASSDRRTGANTGELFF	TGCGCCAGCAGTGACCGGAGGACAGGGGCGAACACCGGGGAGCTGTTTTTT
TRBV12-3/TRBV12-4	TRBJ1-1	TRBD1	many	CASSLGYRGLGAFF	TGTGCCAGCAGTTTAGGCTACAGGGGGCTGGGAGCTTTCTTT
TRBV5-1	TRBJ1-1	.	many	CASSLGPLNTEAFF	TGCGCCAGCAGCTTAGGACCCCTGAACACTGAAGCTTTCTTT
TRBV6-5	TRBJ2-7	TRBD1	.	CASSYAPPGQGFSYEQYF	TGTGCCAGCAGTTATGCACCTCCGGGACAGGGGTTTTCCTACGAGCAGTACTTC
TRBV2	TRBJ2-1	TRBD2	.	CASNEMGSGGNEQFF	TGTGCCAGCAACGAAATGGGTAGCGGGGGAAATGAGCAGTTCTTC
TRBV7-8	TRBJ2-5	TRBD2	.	CASSLPRTSGGKTQYF	TGTGCCAGCAGCTTGCCCCGGACTAGCGGGGGAAAGACCCAGTACTTC
TRBV6-5	TRBJ1-4	.	.	CASSYRGANEKLFF	TGTGCCAGCAGTTACAGGGGAGCTAATGAAAAACTGTTTTTT
TRBV11-1	TRBJ2-2	TRBD2	.	CASSFPSSGGLGGELFF	TGTGCCAGCAGCTTCCCTAGTAGCGGGGGGCTCGGCGGGGAGCTGTTTTTT
TRBV5-1	TRBJ2-1	TRBD1	.	CASSYRDSPKDEQFF	TGCGCCAGCAGCTACCGGGACAGCCCCAAGGATGAGCAGTTCTTC
TRBV12-3/TRBV12-4	TRBJ2-3	TRBD2	.	CASGPGLAGHTDTQYF	TGTGCCAGCGGACCGGGACTAGCGGGGCATACAGATACGCAGTATTTT
TRBV5-1	TRBJ2-7	.	few	CASSSVDSPGWYEQYF	TGCGCCAGCAGCTCAGTCGACAGCCCTGGGTGGTACGAGCAGTACTTC
TRBV5-4	TRBJ2-1	TRBD1	few	CASSRRDSGLNEQFF	TGTGCCAGCAGCCGACGGGACAGTGGGTTGAATGAGCAGTTCTTC
TRBV14	TRBJ2-7	.	few	CASSQEEGGAFDEQYF	TGTGCCAGCAGCCAAGAGGAAGGTGGGGCTTTTGACGAGCAGTACTTC
TRBV10-3	TRBJ2-5	TRBD2	few	CAISEGSTSGGSETQYF	TGTGCCATCAGTGAAGGTTCGACTAGCGGGGGGTCAGAGACCCAGTACTTC
TRBV5-5	TRBJ2-5	TRBD1	.	CASSLAGGTGGETRYF	TGTGCCAGCAGCTTGGCCGGTGGGACAGGGGGAGAGACCCGGTACTTC
TRBV7-9	TRBJ2-7	.	.	CASSSTPGYEQYF	TGTGCCAGCAGCTCAACGCCAGGCTACGAGCAGTACTTC
TRBV12-3/TRBV12-4	TRBJ2-7	TRBD1	few	CASSFSVAGGYEQYF	TGTGCCAGCAGTTTCTCCGTGGCAGGGGGCTACGAGCAGTACTTC
TRBV21-1	TRBJ2-7	.	few	CASSKRVRKFSYEQYF	TGTGCCAGCAGCAAACGGGTCCGAAAGTTCTCCTACGAGCAGTACTTC
TRBV5-1	TRBJ1-1	.	.	CASSLTGSNTEAFF	TGCGCCAGCAGCCTCACAGGGTCGAACACTGAAGCTTTCTTT
TRBV2	TRBJ2-3	TRBD2	.	CASRVTSGGRDTQYF	TGTGCCAGCAGAGTCACTAGCGGGGGTCGGGATACGCAGTATTTT
TRBV11-2	TRBJ2-6	.	once	CASSYGAPPFDRSGWANVLTF	TGTGCCAGCAGCTATGGTGCCCCGCCATTCGACAGGAGCGGTTGGGCCAACGTCCTGACTTTC
TRBV10-2	TRBJ2-7	.	.	CASSQGIEQYF	TGCGCCAGCAGCCAGGGAATCGAGCAGTACTTC
TRBV10-3	TRBJ2-7	TRBD1	few	CAIRTRRGTDYEQYF	TGTGCCATCAGAACCCGCAGGGGGACCGACTACGAGCAGTACTTC
TRBV5-5	TRBJ2-7	.	.	CASIRGWGYEQYF	TGTGCCAGCATCCGAGGGTGGGGCTACGAGCAGTACTTC
TRBV5-1	TRBJ2-3	.	few	CASSLFYRESTDTQYF	TGCGCCAGCAGCTTGTTCTACAGGGAAAGCACAGATACGCAGTATTTT
TRBV5-6	TRBJ2-3	TRBD1	few	CASSLRQGREIGTQYF	TGTGCCAGCAGCCTAAGACAGGGTAGGGAGATCGGTACGCAGTATTTT
TRBV30	TRBJ1-2	.	few	CAWTVAGNGYTF	TGTGCCTGGACGGTGGCAGGGAATGGCTACACCTTC
TRBV4-1	TRBJ2-5	TRBD2	.	CASSPIAGGGLETQYF	TGCGCCAGCAGCCCGATAGCGGGGGGTGGACTAGAGACCCAGTACTTC
TRBV12-3/TRBV12-4	TRBJ2-1	TRBD1	few	CASSFPRQGKNNEQFF	TGTGCCAGCAGTTTTCCCCGACAGGGTAAGAACAATGAGCAGTTCTTC
TRBV29-1	TRBJ1-2	.	few	CSVGEGNYGYTF	TGCAGCGTTGGTGAGGGTAACTATGGCTACACCTTC
TRBV29-1	TRBJ2-5	TRBD1	.	CSVDRGQETQYF	TGCAGCGTTGACAGGGGGCAAGAGACCCAGTACTTC